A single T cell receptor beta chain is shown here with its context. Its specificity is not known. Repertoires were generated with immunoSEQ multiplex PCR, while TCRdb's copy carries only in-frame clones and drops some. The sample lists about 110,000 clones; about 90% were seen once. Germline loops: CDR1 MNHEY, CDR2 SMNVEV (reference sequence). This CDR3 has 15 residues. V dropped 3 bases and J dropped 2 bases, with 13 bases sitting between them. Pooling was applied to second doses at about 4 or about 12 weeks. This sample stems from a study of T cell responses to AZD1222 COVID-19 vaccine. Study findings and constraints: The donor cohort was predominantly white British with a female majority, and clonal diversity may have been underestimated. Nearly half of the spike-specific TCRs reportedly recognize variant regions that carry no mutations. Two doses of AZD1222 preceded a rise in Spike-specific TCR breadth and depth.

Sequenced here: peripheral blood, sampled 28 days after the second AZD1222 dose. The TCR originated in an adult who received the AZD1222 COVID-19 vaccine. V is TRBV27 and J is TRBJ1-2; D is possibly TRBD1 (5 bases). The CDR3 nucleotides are TGTGCCAGCAGTTTTTACGACAGATCCAACTATGGCTACACCTTC. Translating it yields CASSFYDRSNYGYTF.